This TCR beta chain was obtained from a study of CD8 T cells in ankylosing spondylitis. Overall study results and limits: Within matched ankylosing spondylitis synovial fluid, disease-linked clones were reportedly significantly enriched. A CD8+ phenotype characterized the disease-linked clones, which were relatively rare in peripheral blood.

Concerning this clonotype itself: The antigen remains undetermined.

With molecular barcodes, quantitative 5'-RACE was used to make the TCR beta libraries. Each CDR3 protein gets one entry after TCRdb re-called the 5' RACE reads with MiXCR. Found here are over 130,000 distinct CDR3 sequences, 44% of them singletons; the top ten hold about 16%. J lost 4 bases, V lost 5 bases, and 5 bases had no gene match. The V gene's germline CDR1 is MNHEY and CDR2 SMNVEV (reference sequence). CDR3 size: 15 residues. The specimen sequenced was synovial fluid, either unsorted or a sorted T cell fraction (not recorded which). The chain has TRBV27 and TRBJ1-6; 7 bases align to TRBD1. The sequence was collected from a male donor with ankylosing spondylitis. The CDR3 loop is CASSIAGQYNSPLHF. As DNA, the CDR3 is TGTGCCAGCAGTATTGCGGGACAGTATAATTCACCCCTCCACTTT.